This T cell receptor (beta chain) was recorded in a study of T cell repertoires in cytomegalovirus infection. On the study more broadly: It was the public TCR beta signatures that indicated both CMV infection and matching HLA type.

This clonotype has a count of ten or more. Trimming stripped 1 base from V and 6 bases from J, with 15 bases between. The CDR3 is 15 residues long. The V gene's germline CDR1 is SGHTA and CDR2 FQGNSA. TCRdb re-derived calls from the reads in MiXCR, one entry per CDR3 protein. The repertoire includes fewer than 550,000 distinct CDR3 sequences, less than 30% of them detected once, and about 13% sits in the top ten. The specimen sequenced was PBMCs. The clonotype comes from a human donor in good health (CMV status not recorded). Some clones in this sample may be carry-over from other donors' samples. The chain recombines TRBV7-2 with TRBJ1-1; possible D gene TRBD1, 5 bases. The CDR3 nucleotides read TGTGCCAGCAGCTTAGGGGACCTCTTAAAATCTGAAGCTTTCTTT. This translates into CASSLGDLLKSEAFF.